This TCR beta chain derives from a study of CD4 and CD8 cells across lung adenocarcinoma regions. MiXCR was run by TCRdb on the PCR reads, yielding one entry per CDR3 protein. The sample contains about 5,500 distinct CDR3 sequences, 45% to 50% of which appear only once. The patients had localized lung adenocarcinoma, a non-small cell subtype. CDR1 and CDR2 from the germline V gene are MGHDK and SYGVNS. The V gene lost 3 bases and the J gene lost 4 bases, with 12 bases spanning the gap. CDR3 length: 14 amino acids. Sequencing was performed on CD4+ T cells from the margin of a lung tumor. The sequence was collected from a male donor with lung adenocarcinoma. The CD4 and CD8 labels of this study may be unreliable. The rearrangement uses TRBV25-1 and TRBJ2-5; unclear D gene. In nucleotides, the CDR3 is TGTGCCAGCAGTGATAATAACAAGATAGAGACCCAGTACTTC. It yields the protein CASSDNNKIETQYF.